This entry lists 20 T cell receptor beta chains sequenced from one sample in a study of cytomegalovirus exposure and HLA in healthy donors. The PCR was carried out with 60 Vbeta primers and 13 Jbeta primers. The method was immunoSEQ multiplex PCR; TCRdb's version includes in-frame clones alone and lacks a portion of them. Among 65,000 to 90,000 clones listed, over 60% were seen once. Specimen: PBMCs. The receptors were gathered from a middle-aged man in good health and CMV-seronegative.

The genes are TRBV7-2 and TRBJ2-4; tentatively, D is TRBD1 (5 bases). Trimming pared 1 base from V and 10 bases from J, leaving 11 bases between. The CDR3 runs to 13 residues. Germline CDR1 reads SGHTA; CDR2 reads FQGNSA. The CDR3 sequence is CASSLDPGRIQYF. DNA for the CDR3: TGTGCCAGCAGCTTAGATCCAGGGCGTATTCAGTACTTC.

The count of this clone is one. The chain is built from TRBV9 and TRBJ2-1, with TRBD1 matching 9 bases. Germline CDR1 reads SGDLS; CDR2 reads YYNGEE. Germline trimming cut 3 bases from V and 7 bases from J; bases unmatched to any gene: 8. This CDR3 comprises 15 residues. The CDR3 protein is CASSAPGQGLNEQFF. CDR3 nucleotide sequence: TGTGCCAGCAGCGCTCCGGGACAGGGCCTAAATGAGCAGTTCTTC.

This chain uses TRBV6-5 with TRBJ1-3; 7 bases align to TRBD1. The CDR3 runs to 15 residues. Germline loops: CDR1 MNHEY, CDR2 SVGAGI. V lost 7 bases to trimming and J lost 2 bases; unmatched junction nucleotides: 8. Here the CDR3 reads CASKLKGQAGNTIYF. As DNA, the CDR3 is TGTGCCAGCAAGCTAAAAGGACAGGCTGGAAACACCATATATTTT.

This clone came up once. The CDR3 DNA reads TGTGCCAGCAGTGAAACAAGTTCTAGCGACTACTACGAGCAGTACTTC. Encoded protein: CASSETSSSDYYEQYF. V usage is TRBV6-1 and J usage is TRBJ2-7, with a weak D call TRBD2 (6 bases). The CDR3 totals 16 residues. V was trimmed by 2 bases and J by 3 bases, leaving 17 bases between them. Germline values: CDR1 MNHNS, CDR2 SASEGT.

The table lists this clone with a count of one. The V and J genes are TRBV18 and TRBJ1-6; D not certain. Looked up from germline, CDR1 is KGHSH and CDR2 is LQKENI. Trimming took off 0 bases at V and 2 bases at J, with 8 bases between the two ends. The length of the CDR3 is 16 residues. As DNA, the CDR3 is TGTGCCAGCTCACCACCGAGGGCCACCTATAATTCACCCCTCCACTTT. It specifies CASSPPRATYNSPLHF.

V and J are TRBV5-1 and TRBJ2-5; TRBD1 matches at 7 bases. The CDR3 length is 14 residues. V was pared by 4 bases and J by 4 bases, with 7 bases of the junction left unmatched. Germline V gene data show CDR1 as SGHRS and CDR2 as YFSETQ. CDR3: CASSISGQLETQYF. For the CDR3, the DNA is TGCGCCAGCAGCATTTCGGGACAGCTAGAGACCCAGTACTTC.

V and J are TRBV6-6 and TRBJ2-1, with 7 bases aligning to TRBD1. CDR3 length: 14 residues. The germline gives CDR1 MNHNY, CDR2 SVGAGI (reference sequence). Unmatched junction bases numbered 3, after V lost 7 bases and J lost 0 bases. CDR3 sequence (DNA): TGTGCCAGCAAGGGACAGAGCTCCTACAATGAGCAGTTCTTC. Translating it yields CASKGQSSYNEQFF.

The chain recombines TRBV9 with TRBJ1-2, with unresolved D. The CDR3 contains 15 residues. Germline V gene data show CDR1 as SGDLS and CDR2 as YYNGEE. Deletions cut 4 bases from V and 3 bases from J, with 16 bases between. The CDR3 is CASSLLSGADYGYTF. In DNA form, the CDR3 reads TGTGCCAGCAGCCTTCTAAGCGGCGCAGACTATGGCTACACCTTC.

V is TRBV5-4 and J is TRBJ1-4, with 8 bases that match TRBD1. Per the germline V gene, CDR1 is SGHNT and CDR2 is YYREEE (reference sequence). Trimming at V came to 2 bases and at J to 8 bases, leaving 8 bases not matched to a gene. There are 15 residues in the CDR3. The CDR3 loop is CASSLDRGDREKLFF. Here the CDR3 DNA reads TGTGCCAGCAGCTTAGACAGGGGAGATAGAGAAAAACTGTTTTTT.

This chain uses TRBV13 with TRBJ2-1, with 11 bases fitting TRBD2. The germline V gene has CDR1 PRHDT and CDR2 FYEKMQ (reference sequence). This CDR3 contains 17 residues. V gave up 3 bases and J gave up 6 bases; unmatched junction bases: 10. The CDR3 DNA follows: TGTGCCAGCAGCTTTTTAGCGGGGGGGCGGAAAAGCAATGAGCAGTTCTTC. This translates into CASSFLAGGRKSNEQFF.

CDR3: CAISRPGTTANTGELFF. CDR3 bases: TGTGCCATCAGTAGACCCGGGACTACCGCGAACACCGGGGAGCTGTTTTTT. The J gene is TRBJ2-2, the V gene TRBV10-3, with 7 bases fitting TRBD2. The germline gives CDR1 ENHRY, CDR2 SYGVKD. The CDR3 sequence is 17 residues long. V lost 5 bases, J lost 0 bases, and 9 bases stayed unmatched.

The chain couples TRBV6-1 to TRBJ1-2; TRBD1 aligns across 7 bases. V shed 6 bases and J 5 bases; nucleotides not matched to a gene: 12. Germline lookup yields CDR1 MNHNS and CDR2 SASEGT. This CDR3 has 15 amino acids. The CDR3 DNA is TGTGCCAGCAGGATGGACAGGTCGGTCGTGTATGGCTACACCTTC. Translating it yields CASRMDRSVVYGYTF.

V and J are TRBV7-9 and TRBJ2-5; D is perhaps TRBD1 (6 bases). This CDR3 is 14 amino acids long. Deletions cut 4 bases from V and 4 bases from J, with 13 bases between. Germline CDR1 SEHNR, CDR2 FQNEAQ (reference sequence). CDR3 sequence reads: CASSSNYRAETQYF. The CDR3 DNA reads TGTGCCAGCAGCTCAAACTACAGGGCAGAGACCCAGTACTTC.

This clone was counted only a few times. J is TRBJ2-7 and V is TRBV2; D is perhaps TRBD1 (6 bases). CDR1 and CDR2 from the germline V gene are SNHLY and FYNNEI. This CDR3 contains 13 residues. Trimming took off 6 bases at V and 4 bases at J, with 13 bases between the two ends. The CDR3, as DNA: TGTGCCAGCAGCCTCCGGGACACTTACGAGCAGTACTTC. It yields the protein CASSLRDTYEQYF.

J is TRBJ1-5 and V is TRBV6-1; maybe TRBD1 (5 bases). The CDR3 has 13 residues. The germline V gene has CDR1 MNHNS and CDR2 SASEGT. Trimming shortened V by 7 bases and J by 4 bases, and 11 bases separated the two germline ends. This CDR3 is CASTTGSNQPQHF. CDR3 nucleotides: TGTGCCAGCACTACAGGCTCAAATCAGCCCCAGCATTTT.

This rearrangement joins TRBV10-2 to TRBJ2-2, with 14 bases identical to TRBD2. J was trimmed by 6 bases and V by 6 bases; bases with no gene match: 12. CDR3 length: 18 residues. The germline V gene encodes CDR1 WSHSY and CDR2 SAAADI. The CDR3 nucleotides are TGCGCCAGCAGATCTTGGACTAGCGGGGGGAAAATCGCCGGGGAGCTGTTTTTT. Translating it yields CASRSWTSGGKIAGELFF.

The J gene is TRBJ1-3, the V gene TRBV5-5; no clear D gene. Between the trimmed V and J ends, which lost 0 bases and 1 base, there was a span of 8 bases. This CDR3 contains 15 residues. From germline, CDR1 is SGHKS and CDR2 YYEKEE (reference sequence). The CDR3 sequence is CASSLVTVSGNTIYF. DNA for the CDR3: TGTGCCAGCAGCTTGGTAACAGTTTCTGGAAACACCATATATTTT. The complete variable domain, with remaining parts taken from reference TRBV5-5 and TRBJ1-3, reads DAGVTQSPTHLIKTRGQQVTLRCSPISGHKSVSWYQQVLGQGPQFIFQYYEKEERGRGNFPDRFSARQFPNYSSELNVNALLLGDSALYLCASSLVTVSGNTIYFGEGSWLTVV.

The chain combines TRBV6-1 with TRBJ1-4; 10 nucleotides align to TRBD1. CDR1 is MNHNS, CDR2 SASEGT, per germline. J was trimmed by 8 bases and V by 6 bases; bases with no gene match: 6. CDR3 size: 14 residues. Written as DNA, the CDR3 is TGTGCCAGCAGAACCGGGACAGGGGACGAAAAACTGTTTTTT. Encoded protein: CASRTGTGDEKLFF.

V usage is TRBV27 and J usage is TRBJ1-1; no clear D gene. This CDR3 comprises 16 residues. CDR1 and CDR2 (germline): MNHEY, SMNVEV (reference sequence). V lost 2 bases to trimming and J lost 1 base, with 14 bases between them. The CDR3: CASSLNSEHPNTEAFF. CDR3 nucleotides: TGTGCCAGCAGTTTAAACAGTGAACACCCGAACACTGAAGCTTTCTTT.

This chain links TRBV5-6 with TRBJ2-4; D ambiguous. Trimming stripped 2 bases from V and 0 bases from J, with 12 bases between. The CDR3 runs to 16 residues. Per the germline V gene, CDR1 is SGHDT and CDR2 is YYEEEE. The CDR3 reads CASSFSARLAKNIQYF. In DNA form, the CDR3 reads TGTGCCAGCAGCTTTTCAGCGCGCCTAGCCAAAAACATTCAGTACTTC.